Each of the 17 T cell receptor beta chains below was sequenced from the same sample in a study of blood T cell repertoires in COVID-19. Here immunoSEQ multiplex PCR was the method, and the copy in TCRdb shows in-frame clones only, minus some. The sample has fewer than 200,000 clones, roughly 78% seen once; the top ten hold approximately 7.7%. Input material: peripheral blood. The source of these receptors is a woman aged 55-75 years with COVID-19, enrolled during active disease.

This chain joins TRBV28 and TRBJ1-3, with unresolved D. There are 14 residues in the CDR3. Germline V gene lookup returns CDR1 MDHEN and CDR2 SYDVKM. Trimming removed 6 bases from V and 0 bases from J, with 9 bases in between. The CDR3 spells CASRLQISGNTIYF. In DNA form, the CDR3 reads TGTGCCAGCAGACTTCAAATCTCTGGAAACACCATATATTTT.

The chain combines TRBV7-2 with TRBJ2-3, with 7 bases matching TRBD2. Germline V gene lookup returns CDR1 SGHTA and CDR2 FQGNSA. V trimming: 4 bases; J trimming: 5 bases; junction bases outside the gene matches: 12. The CDR3 totals 16 residues. CDR3 in DNA: TGTGCCAGCAGCTCATCTAGCGGCCCTGGTGGAGATACGCAGTATTTT. Protein product: CASSSSSGPGGDTQYF.

This clone was recorded once. The chain combines TRBV6-2 or TRBV6-3 with TRBJ1-1, with unresolved D. The CDR3 sequence is 13 residues long. Trimming left V 2 bases short and J 6 bases short, with 10 bases between. CDR1 is MNHEY and CDR2 is SVGEGT in the germline V gene. Written as DNA, the CDR3 is TGTGCCAGCAGTTACCCAACGAGGGCTGAAGCTTTCTTT. Its translation: CASSYPTRAEAFF.

The V gene is TRBV30, the J gene TRBJ1-3; weak D call: TRBD1 (6 bases). CDR3 length: 16 residues. Trimming pared 3 bases from V and 2 bases from J, leaving 17 bases between. Per the germline V gene, CDR1 is GTSNPN and CDR2 is SVGIG (reference sequence). Here the CDR3 reads CAWRTQNRVAGNTIYF. CDR3 DNA sequence: TGTGCCTGGAGAACCCAAAACAGGGTGGCTGGAAACACCATATATTTT.

This clone was observed a handful of times. The chain links TRBV11-1 to TRBJ2-3; 7 bases are a match to TRBD2. Germline CDR1 is SGHAT and CDR2 is FQDESV (reference sequence). There are 15 residues in the CDR3. Trimming took 2 bases from V and 1 from J; bases not matched to a gene: 3. This CDR3 is CASSLMSGGTDTQYF. In DNA form, the CDR3 reads TGTGCCAGCAGCTTAATGAGCGGGGGCACAGATACGCAGTATTTT.

The chain carries TRBV13 and TRBJ2-5; 7 bases line up with TRBD2. This CDR3 is 16 amino acids long. V gave up 0 bases and J gave up 1 base; unmatched junction bases: 5. CDR1 and CDR2 (germline): PRHDT, FYEKMQ (reference sequence). In DNA, the CDR3 is TGTGCCAGCAGCTTAGGACTAGCGCCCTCCCAAGAGACCCAGTACTTC. Residues: CASSLGLAPSQETQYF.

This clone was detected a few times. CDR3 sequence reads: CASSLLVPNEQFF. The DNA of the CDR3 is TGTGCCAGCAGCTTACTAGTCCCTAATGAGCAGTTCTTC. The chain links TRBV7-2 to TRBJ2-1; D gene uncertain. The V end lost 2 bases, the J end lost 7 bases, and 9 bases lay between the germline ends. CDR1 is SGHTA and CDR2 is FQGNSA in the germline V gene. This CDR3 is 13 amino acids long.

The DNA of the CDR3 is TGTGCCAGTAGTAACCCGGGTGGATACTATAGCAATCAGCCCCAGCATTTT. Protein: CASSNPGGYYSNQPQHF. This sequence joins TRBV19 and TRBJ1-5; D not certain. CDR1 LNHDA and CDR2 SQIVND come from the germline V gene (reference sequence). The CDR3 covers 17 residues. Deletions cut 4 bases from V and 0 bases from J, with 16 bases between.

This chain joins TRBV28 and TRBJ2-2; a possible D gene is TRBD1 (5 bases). Germline V lookup: CDR1 MDHEN, CDR2 SYDVKM. This CDR3 is built from 13 residues. Trimming shortened V by 7 bases and J by 4 bases, and 10 bases separated the two germline ends. For the CDR3, the DNA is TGTGCCAGCACAGGACAAGCCACCGGGGAGCTGTTTTTT. Translation gives CASTGQATGELFF.

This sequence joins TRBV9 and TRBJ2-5, with 7 bases fitting TRBD1. The CDR3 is 14 residues long. The V and J ends lost 0 bases and 6 bases, in that order; junction bases with no gene match: 5. The V gene's germline CDR1 is SGDLS and CDR2 YYNGEE. CDR3 sequence (DNA): TGTGCCAGCAGCGTAGCAATAGGGGGCAAGACCCAGTACTTC. This translates into CASSVAIGGKTQYF.

The J gene is TRBJ1-3, the V gene TRBV7-8, with D perhaps TRBD1 (5 bases). Trimming cost V 1 base and J 1 base, with 11 bases left between them. The CDR3 extends over 16 amino acids. CDR1 and CDR2 from the germline V gene are SGHVS and FQNEAQ. The CDR3 sequence: CASSLVGDHSGNTIYF. The CDR3, as DNA: TGTGCCAGCAGCTTAGTAGGGGATCATTCTGGAAACACCATATATTTT.

This clone was counted a single time. The gene calls are TRBV7-2 and TRBJ2-7; TRBD2 matches at 13 bases. Germline values: CDR1 SGHTA, CDR2 FQGNSA. The CDR3 runs to 15 residues. V lost 2 bases, J lost 7 bases, and 5 bases stayed unmatched. The CDR3 bases are TGTGCCAGCAGCTTATTGGGACTAGCGGGAAATGAGCAGTACTTC. It specifies CASSLLGLAGNEQYF.

V and J are TRBV19 and TRBJ1-4; a possible D gene is TRBD1 (5 bases). This CDR3 has 16 amino acids. Germline values: CDR1 LNHDA, CDR2 SQIVND (reference sequence). With 3 bases removed from V and 0 bases from J, the gap between germline ends came to 11 bases. The CDR3 region is CASSIQGTATNEKLFF. Written as DNA, the CDR3 is TGTGCCAGTAGTATTCAGGGCACCGCAACTAATGAAAAACTGTTTTTT.

This clone has a handful of counts. The chain combines TRBV3-1 (or the pseudogene TRBV3-2) with TRBJ2-5; tentative D call: TRBD2 (6 bases). In germline, CDR1 is LGHDT, CDR2 YNNKEL (reference sequence). CDR3 length: 14 residues. Trimming stripped 4 bases from V and 6 bases from J, with 15 bases between. The CDR3 sequence is CASSLPEAGKTQYF. In nucleotides, the CDR3 is TGTGCCAGCAGCCTCCCCGAGGCGGGAAAGACCCAGTACTTC.

The rearrangement links TRBV5-6 to TRBJ2-7; 7 nucleotides line up with TRBD1. The CDR3 length is 13 residues. J was trimmed by 2 bases and V by 4 bases; bases with no gene match: 3. Germline V gives CDR1 SGHDT, CDR2 YYEEEE. CDR3 sequence reads: CASSDTGAYEQYV. CDR3 nucleotide sequence: TGTGCCAGCAGCGACACAGGGGCCTACGAGCAGTACGTC.

The rearrangement uses TRBV14 and TRBJ1-1; D might be TRBD1 (5 bases). The germline gives CDR1 SGHDN, CDR2 FVKESK. The ends were cut back, 1 base at V and 1 base at J, with 10 bases in the middle. CDR3 size: 15 residues. The CDR3 protein is CASSQVAGGNTEAFF. In DNA, the CDR3 is TGTGCCAGCAGCCAAGTAGCGGGGGGGAACACTGAAGCTTTCTTT. The entire variable domain, with the rest obtained from reference TRBV14 and TRBJ1-1, is as follows: EAGVTQFPSHSVIEKGQTVTLRCDPISGHDNLYWYRRVMGKEIKFLLHFVKESKQDESGMPNNRFLAERTGGTYSTLKVQPAELEDSGVYFCASSQVAGGNTEAFFGQGTRLTVV.

This clone has only one observation. CDR3 sequence (DNA): TGTGCCAGCAGCGTAAGGGGACAGATTAATGAAAAACTGTTTTTT. Residues: CASSVRGQINEKLFF. V usage is TRBV9 and J usage is TRBJ1-4; 7 bases are shared with TRBD1. The CDR3 length is 15 residues. CDR1 SGDLS and CDR2 YYNGEE come from the germline V gene. V shed 1 base, J shed 4 bases, and the junction held 4 bases outside the gene matches. Using reference TRBV9 and TRBJ1-4 for the parts outside the CDR3, the full variable domain is DSGVTQTPKHLITATGQRVTLRCSPRSGDLSVYWYQQSLDQGLQFLIQYYNGEERAKGNILERFSAQQFPDLHSELNLSSLELGDSALYFCASSVRGQINEKLFFGSGTQLSVL.